The table lists the clone carrying this T cell receptor (beta chain) with a few counts. Its matching antigen is unknown. This sample is drawn from a study of blood T cells in healthy people across ages. Findings and limits, study-wide: Naive T cell percentage and TCR beta diversity correlated strongly.

Each sample gave at least 6 million isolated PBMCs. Primed by a sample-barcoded 5' primer and a J-beta primer mix, a second PCR proceeded for about 7 to 11 cycles. Each cDNA molecule was tagged by a template-switch adaptor that had 12 random nucleotides. In TCRdb, the 5' RACE reads were re-called with MiXCR into one record per CDR3 protein. The sample shows 550,000 to 750,000 distinct CDR3 sequences, 20% to 25% of them seen only once. The clonotype originates from a man in his sixties or seventies in good health. The sequencing sample was made of blood.

CDR3 region: CASSLSGEAKNIQYF. DNA of the CDR3: TGTGCCAGCAGTTTATCGGGGGAAGCCAAAAACATTCAGTACTTC. V usage is TRBV12-3 or TRBV12-4 and J usage is TRBJ2-4; tentative D call: TRBD2 (6 bases). CDR3 length: 15 residues. Trimming removed 2 bases from V and 0 bases from J, with 8 bases in between.